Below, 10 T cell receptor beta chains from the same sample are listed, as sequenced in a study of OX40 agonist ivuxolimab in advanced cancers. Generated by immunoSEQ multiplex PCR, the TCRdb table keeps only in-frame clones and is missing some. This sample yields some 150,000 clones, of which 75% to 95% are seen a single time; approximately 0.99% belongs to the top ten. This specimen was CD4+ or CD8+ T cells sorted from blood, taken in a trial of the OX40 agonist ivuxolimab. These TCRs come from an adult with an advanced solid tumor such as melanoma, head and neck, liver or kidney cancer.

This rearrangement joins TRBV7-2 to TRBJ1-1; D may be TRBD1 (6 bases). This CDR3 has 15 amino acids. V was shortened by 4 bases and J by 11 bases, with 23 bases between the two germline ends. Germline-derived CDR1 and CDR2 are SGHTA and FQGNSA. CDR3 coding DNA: TGTGCCAGCAGCTCCACCGCAGGTGGGGGGCTCGAGGCTTTCTTT. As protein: CASSSTAGGGLEAFF.

The CDR3 region is CASRGDSEKLFF. The CDR3 DNA reads TGTGCCAGCAGGGGGGACAGTGAAAAACTGTTTTTT. V is TRBV2 and J is TRBJ1-4; 7 bases are a match to TRBD1. This CDR3 spans 12 amino acids. Germline-derived CDR1 and CDR2 are SNHLY and FYNNEI. After removal of 6 bases from V and 7 bases from J, the junction contained 2 bases not matched to a gene.

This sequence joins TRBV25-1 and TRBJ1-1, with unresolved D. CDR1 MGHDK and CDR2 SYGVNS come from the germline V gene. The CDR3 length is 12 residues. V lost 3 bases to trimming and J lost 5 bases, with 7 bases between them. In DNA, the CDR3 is TGTGCCAGCAGTGAGAGTGGGACTGAAGCTTTCTTT. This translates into CASSESGTEAFF.

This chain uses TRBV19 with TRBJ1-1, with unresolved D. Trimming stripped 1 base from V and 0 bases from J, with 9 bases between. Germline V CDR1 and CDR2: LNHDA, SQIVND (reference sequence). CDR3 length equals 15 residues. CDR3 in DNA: TGTGCCAGTAGTATAGGGAACACGGTGAACACTGAAGCTTTCTTT. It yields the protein CASSIGNTVNTEAFF. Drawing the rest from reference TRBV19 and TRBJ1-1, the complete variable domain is DGGITQSPKYLFRKEGQNVTLSCEQNLNHDAMYWYRQDPGQGLRLIYYSQIVNDFQKGDIAEGYSVSREKKESFPLTVTSAQKNPTAFYLCASSIGNTVNTEAFFGQGTRLTVV.

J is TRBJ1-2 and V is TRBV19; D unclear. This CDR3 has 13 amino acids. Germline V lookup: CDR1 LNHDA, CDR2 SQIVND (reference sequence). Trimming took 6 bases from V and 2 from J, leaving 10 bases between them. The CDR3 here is CASRRDGNYGYTF. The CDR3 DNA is TGTGCCAGTAGAAGAGACGGGAACTATGGCTACACCTTC.

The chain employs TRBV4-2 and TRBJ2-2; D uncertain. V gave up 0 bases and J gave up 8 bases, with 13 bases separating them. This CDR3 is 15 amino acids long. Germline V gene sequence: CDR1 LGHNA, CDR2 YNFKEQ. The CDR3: CASSQEGGEGGELFF. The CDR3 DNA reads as TGTGCCAGCAGCCAAGAAGGTGGAGAAGGAGGGGAGCTGTTTTTT.

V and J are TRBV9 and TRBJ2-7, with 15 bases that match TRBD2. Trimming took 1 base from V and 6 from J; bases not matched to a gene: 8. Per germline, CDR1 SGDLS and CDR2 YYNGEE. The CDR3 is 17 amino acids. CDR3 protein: CASSVTGTSGRSGEQYF. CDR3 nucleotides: TGTGCCAGCAGCGTAACCGGGACTAGCGGGAGGTCGGGCGAGCAGTACTTC. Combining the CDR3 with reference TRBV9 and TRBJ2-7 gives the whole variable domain DSGVTQTPKHLITATGQRVTLRCSPRSGDLSVYWYQQSLDQGLQFLIQYYNGEERAKGNILERFSAQQFPDLHSELNLSSLELGDSALYFCASSVTGTSGRSGEQYFGPGTRLTVT.

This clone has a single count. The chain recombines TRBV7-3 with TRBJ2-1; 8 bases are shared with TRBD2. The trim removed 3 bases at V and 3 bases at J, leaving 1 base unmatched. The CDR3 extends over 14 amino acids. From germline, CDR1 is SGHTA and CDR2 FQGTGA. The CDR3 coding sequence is TGTGCCAGCAGCTTCCTAGCGGGCTACAATGAGCAGTTCTTC. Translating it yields CASSFLAGYNEQFF.

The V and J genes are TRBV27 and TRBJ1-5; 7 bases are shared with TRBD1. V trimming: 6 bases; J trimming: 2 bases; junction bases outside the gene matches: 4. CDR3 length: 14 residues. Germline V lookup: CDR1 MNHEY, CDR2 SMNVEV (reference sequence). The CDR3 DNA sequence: TGTGCCAGCAGCCTTGGACAGGGCAATCAGCCCCAGCATTTT. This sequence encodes CASSLGQGNQPQHF.

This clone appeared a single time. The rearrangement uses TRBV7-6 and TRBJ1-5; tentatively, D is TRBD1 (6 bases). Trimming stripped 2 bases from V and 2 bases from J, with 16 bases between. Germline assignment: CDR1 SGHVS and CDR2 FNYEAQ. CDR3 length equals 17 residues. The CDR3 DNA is TGTGCCAGCAGCTTATTCGCGCACAGGGTGGGCAATCAGCCCCAGCATTTT. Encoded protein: CASSLFAHRVGNQPQHF.